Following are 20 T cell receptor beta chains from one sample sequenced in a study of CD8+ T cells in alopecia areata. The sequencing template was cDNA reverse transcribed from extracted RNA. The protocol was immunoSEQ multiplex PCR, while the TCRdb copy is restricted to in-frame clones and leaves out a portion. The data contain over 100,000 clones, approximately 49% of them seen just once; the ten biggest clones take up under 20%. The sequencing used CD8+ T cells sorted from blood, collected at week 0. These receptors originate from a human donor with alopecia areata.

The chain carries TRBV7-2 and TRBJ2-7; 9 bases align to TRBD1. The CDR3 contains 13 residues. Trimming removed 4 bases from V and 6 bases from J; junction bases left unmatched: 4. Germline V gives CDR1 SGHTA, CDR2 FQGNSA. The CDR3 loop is CASSYPGQGEQYF. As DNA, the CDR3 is TGTGCCAGCAGCTACCCGGGACAGGGCGAGCAGTACTTC.

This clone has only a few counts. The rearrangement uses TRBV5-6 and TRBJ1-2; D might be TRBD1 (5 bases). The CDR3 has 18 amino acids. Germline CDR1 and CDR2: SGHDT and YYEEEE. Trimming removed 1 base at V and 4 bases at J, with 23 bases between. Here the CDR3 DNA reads TGTGCCAGCAGCTTGTGGCTCCGGGACTATCGTCAGGGCTATGGCTACACCTTC. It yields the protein CASSLWLRDYRQGYGYTF. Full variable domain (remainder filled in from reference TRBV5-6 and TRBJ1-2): DAGVTQSPTHLIKTRGQQVTLRCSPKSGHDTVSWYQQALGQGPQFIFQYYEEEERQRGNFPDRFSGHQFPNYSSELNVNALLLGDSALYLCASSLWLRDYRQGYGYTFGSGTRLTVV.

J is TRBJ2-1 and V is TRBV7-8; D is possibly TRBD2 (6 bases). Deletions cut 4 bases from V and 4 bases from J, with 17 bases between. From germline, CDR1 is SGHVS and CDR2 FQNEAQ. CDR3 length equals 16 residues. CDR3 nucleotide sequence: TGTGCCAGCAGCTCAGCCGAAGGGACTCTATACAATGAGCAGTTCTTC. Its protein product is CASSSAEGTLYNEQFF.

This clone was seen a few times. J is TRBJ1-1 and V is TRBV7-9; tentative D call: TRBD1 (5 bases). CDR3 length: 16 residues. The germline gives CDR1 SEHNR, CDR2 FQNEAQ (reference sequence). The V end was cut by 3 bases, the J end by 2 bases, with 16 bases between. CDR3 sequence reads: CASSLGPRGTNTEAFF. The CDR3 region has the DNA TGTGCCAGCAGCTTGGGTCCCCGGGGGACTAACACTGAAGCTTTCTTT.

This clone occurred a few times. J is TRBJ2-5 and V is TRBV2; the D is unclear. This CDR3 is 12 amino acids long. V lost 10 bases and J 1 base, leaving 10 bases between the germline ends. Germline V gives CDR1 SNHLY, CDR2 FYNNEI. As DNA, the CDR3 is TGTGCCATAGATATGGGCCAAGAGACCCAGTACTTC. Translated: CAIDMGQETQYF.

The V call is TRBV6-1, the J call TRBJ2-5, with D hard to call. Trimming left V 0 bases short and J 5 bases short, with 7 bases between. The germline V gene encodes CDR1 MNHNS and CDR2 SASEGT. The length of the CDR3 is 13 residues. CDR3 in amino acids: CASSEADRETQYF. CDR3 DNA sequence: TGTGCCAGCAGTGAAGCCGATCGGGAGACCCAGTACTTC.

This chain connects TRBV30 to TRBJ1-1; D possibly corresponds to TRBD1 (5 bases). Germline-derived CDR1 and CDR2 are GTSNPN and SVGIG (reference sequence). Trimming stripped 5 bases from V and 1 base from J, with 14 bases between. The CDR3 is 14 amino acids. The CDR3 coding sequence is TGTGCCTGGGAACATGAGCAGGGGAACACTGAAGCTTTCTTT. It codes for CAWEHEQGNTEAFF.

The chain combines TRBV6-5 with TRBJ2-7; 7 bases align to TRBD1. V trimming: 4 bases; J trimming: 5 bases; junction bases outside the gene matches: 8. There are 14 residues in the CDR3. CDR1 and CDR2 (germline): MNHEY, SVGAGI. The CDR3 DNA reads TGTGCCAGCAGTTCCGGACAGGTTGACGACGAGCAGTACTTC. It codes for CASSSGQVDDEQYF.

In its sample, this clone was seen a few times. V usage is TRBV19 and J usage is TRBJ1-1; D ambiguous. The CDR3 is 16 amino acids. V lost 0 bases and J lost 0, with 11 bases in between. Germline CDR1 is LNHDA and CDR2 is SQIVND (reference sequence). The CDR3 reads CASSIDPRVMNTEAFF. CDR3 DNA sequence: TGTGCCAGTAGTATAGACCCGAGGGTCATGAACACTGAAGCTTTCTTT.

The CDR3 is CASSFPGTGTTGTQYF. DNA of the CDR3: TGTGCCAGCAGCTTCCCCGGGACAGGGACCACCGGGACCCAGTACTTC. The chain couples TRBV7-8 to TRBJ2-5; 9 nucleotides line up with TRBD1. Germline V gene data show CDR1 as SGHVS and CDR2 as FQNEAQ. CDR3 size: 16 residues. V gave up 3 bases and J gave up 7 bases; unmatched junction bases: 12. The whole variable domain, filled in from reference TRBV7-8 and TRBJ2-5, reads GAGVSQSPRYKVAKRGQDVALRCDPISGHVSLFWYQQALGQGPEFLTYFQNEAQLDKSGLPSDRFFAERPEGSVSTLKIQRTQQEDSAVYLCASSFPGTGTTGTQYFGPGTRLLVL.

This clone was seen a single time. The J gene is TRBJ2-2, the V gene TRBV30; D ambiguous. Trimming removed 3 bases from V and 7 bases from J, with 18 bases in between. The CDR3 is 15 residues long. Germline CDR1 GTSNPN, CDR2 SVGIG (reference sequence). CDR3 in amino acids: CAWSPPRAEYGELFF. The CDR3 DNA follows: TGTGCCTGGAGCCCCCCAAGGGCCGAGTACGGGGAGCTGTTTTTT.

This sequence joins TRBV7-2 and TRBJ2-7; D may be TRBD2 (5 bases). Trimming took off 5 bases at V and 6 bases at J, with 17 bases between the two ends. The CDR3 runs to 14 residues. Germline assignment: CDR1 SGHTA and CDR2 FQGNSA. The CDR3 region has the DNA TGTGCCAGCAGCCCCGTCTCCTCCGAGGGCGAGCAGTACTTC. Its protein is CASSPVSSEGEQYF.

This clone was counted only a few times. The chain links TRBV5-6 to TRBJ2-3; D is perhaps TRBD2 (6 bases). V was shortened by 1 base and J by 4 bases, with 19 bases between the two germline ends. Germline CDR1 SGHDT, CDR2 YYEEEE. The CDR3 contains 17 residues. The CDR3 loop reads CASSLLGAAEGPDTQYF. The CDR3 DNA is TGTGCCAGCAGCTTGCTTGGGGCGGCGGAGGGCCCAGATACGCAGTATTTT.

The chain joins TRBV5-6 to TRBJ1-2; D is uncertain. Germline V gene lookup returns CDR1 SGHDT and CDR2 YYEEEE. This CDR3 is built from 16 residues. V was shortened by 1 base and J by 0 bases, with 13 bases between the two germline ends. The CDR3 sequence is CASSLRLPNPNYGYTF. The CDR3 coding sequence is TGTGCCAGCAGCTTGAGGCTTCCCAACCCTAACTATGGCTACACCTTC. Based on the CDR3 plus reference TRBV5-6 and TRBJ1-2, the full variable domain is DAGVTQSPTHLIKTRGQQVTLRCSPKSGHDTVSWYQQALGQGPQFIFQYYEEEERQRGNFPDRFSGHQFPNYSSELNVNALLLGDSALYLCASSLRLPNPNYGYTFGSGTRLTVV.

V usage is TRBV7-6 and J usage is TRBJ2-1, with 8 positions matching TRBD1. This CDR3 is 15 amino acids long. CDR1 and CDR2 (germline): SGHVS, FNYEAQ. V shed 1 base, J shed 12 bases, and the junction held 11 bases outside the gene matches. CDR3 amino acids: CASSLEAGGPGLQFF. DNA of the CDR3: TGTGCCAGCAGCTTAGAGGCAGGGGGCCCTGGGTTGCAGTTCTTC.

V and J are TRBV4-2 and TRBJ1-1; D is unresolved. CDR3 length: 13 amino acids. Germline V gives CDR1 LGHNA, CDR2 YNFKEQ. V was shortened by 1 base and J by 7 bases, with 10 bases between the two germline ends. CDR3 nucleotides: TGTGCCAGCAGCCAAGTAGCGGCAGTTGAAGCTTTCTTT. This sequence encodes CASSQVAAVEAFF.

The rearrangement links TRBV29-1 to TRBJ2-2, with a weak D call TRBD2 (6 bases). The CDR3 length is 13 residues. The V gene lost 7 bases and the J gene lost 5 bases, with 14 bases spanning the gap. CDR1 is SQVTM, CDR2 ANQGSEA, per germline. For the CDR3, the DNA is TGCAGCGCCCAGCCGGGGGATACCGGGGAGCTGTTTTTT. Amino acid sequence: CSAQPGDTGELFF.

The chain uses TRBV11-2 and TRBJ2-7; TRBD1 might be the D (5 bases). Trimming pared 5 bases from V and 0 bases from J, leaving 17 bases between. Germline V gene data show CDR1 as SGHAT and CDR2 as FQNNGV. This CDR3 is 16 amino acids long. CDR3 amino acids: CASSEIRTYRSYEQYF. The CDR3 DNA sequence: TGTGCCAGCAGCGAGATCCGGACATATCGCTCCTACGAGCAGTACTTC.

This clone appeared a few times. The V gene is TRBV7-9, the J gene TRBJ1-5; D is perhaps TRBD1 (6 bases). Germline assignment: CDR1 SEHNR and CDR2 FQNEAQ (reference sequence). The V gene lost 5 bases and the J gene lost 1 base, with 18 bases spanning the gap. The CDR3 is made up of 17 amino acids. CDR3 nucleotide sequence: TGTGCCAGCAGCGAAGGCCGGGGGACAACAAGCAATCAGCCCCAGCATTTT. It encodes CASSEGRGTTSNQPQHF.

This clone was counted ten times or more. The CDR3 region is CASSSRGVRDYGYTF. The CDR3 DNA reads as TGTGCCAGCAGTTCCAGGGGGGTACGTGACTATGGCTACACCTTC. This chain connects TRBV6-6 to TRBJ1-2, with TRBD1 matching over 7 bases. Germline CDR1 reads MNHNY; CDR2 reads SVGAGI (reference sequence). Unmatched junction bases numbered 8, after V lost 4 bases and J lost 3 bases. The CDR3 is 15 amino acids.